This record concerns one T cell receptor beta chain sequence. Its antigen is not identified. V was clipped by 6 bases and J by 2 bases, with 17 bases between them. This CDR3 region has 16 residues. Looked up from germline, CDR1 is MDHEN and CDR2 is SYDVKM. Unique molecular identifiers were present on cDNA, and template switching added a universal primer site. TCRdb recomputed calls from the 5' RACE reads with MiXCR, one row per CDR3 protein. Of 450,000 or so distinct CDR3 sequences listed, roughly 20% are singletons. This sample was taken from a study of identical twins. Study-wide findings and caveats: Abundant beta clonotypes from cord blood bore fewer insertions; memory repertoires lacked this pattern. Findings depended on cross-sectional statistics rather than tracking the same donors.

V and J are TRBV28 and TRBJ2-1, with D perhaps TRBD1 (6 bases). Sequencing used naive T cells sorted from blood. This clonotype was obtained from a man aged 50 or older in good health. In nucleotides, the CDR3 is TGTGCCAGCAGCCGAAATAGGGGGTCAACCTACAATGAGCAGTTCTTC. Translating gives CASSRNRGSTYNEQFF.